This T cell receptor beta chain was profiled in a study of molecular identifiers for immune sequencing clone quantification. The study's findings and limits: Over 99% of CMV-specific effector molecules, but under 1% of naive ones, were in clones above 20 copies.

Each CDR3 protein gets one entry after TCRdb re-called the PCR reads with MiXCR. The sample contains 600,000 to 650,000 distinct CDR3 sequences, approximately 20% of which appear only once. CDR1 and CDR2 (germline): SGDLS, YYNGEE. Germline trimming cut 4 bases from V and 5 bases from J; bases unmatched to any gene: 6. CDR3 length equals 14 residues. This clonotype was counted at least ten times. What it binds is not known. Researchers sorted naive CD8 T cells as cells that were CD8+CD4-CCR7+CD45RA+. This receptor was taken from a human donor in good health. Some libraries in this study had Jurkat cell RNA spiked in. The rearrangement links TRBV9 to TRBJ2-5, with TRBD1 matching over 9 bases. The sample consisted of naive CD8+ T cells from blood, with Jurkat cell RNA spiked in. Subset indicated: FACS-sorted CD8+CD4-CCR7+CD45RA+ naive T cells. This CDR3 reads CASSPGQGLETQYF. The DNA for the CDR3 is TGTGCCAGCAGCCCGGGACAGGGCCTTGAGACCCAGTACTTC.